This entry lists 31 T cell receptor beta chains sequenced from one sample in a study of OX40 agonist ivuxolimab in advanced cancers. Sequencing used immunoSEQ multiplex PCR; TCRdb keeps in-frame clones, though not all of them. The sample includes about 31,000 clones, around 87% of them seen just once. The material sequenced was CD4+ or CD8+ T cells sorted from blood, taken in a trial of the OX40 agonist ivuxolimab. The receptor set was obtained from an adult with an advanced solid tumor such as melanoma, head and neck, liver or kidney cancer.

The V call is TRBV19, the J call TRBJ1-4; D gene ambiguous. Germline V gene data show CDR1 as LNHDA and CDR2 as SQIVND (reference sequence). CDR3 length equals 14 residues. The V end was cut by 5 bases, the J end by 10 bases, with 17 bases between. The CDR3 here is CASSPTVFERKLFF. The CDR3 nucleotides are TGTGCCAGTAGTCCCACAGTTTTTGAGCGAAAACTGTTTTTT.

Only a few counts were recorded for this clone. The chain couples TRBV19 to TRBJ2-3; possibly TRBD1 or TRBD2 for D (6 bases each). The CDR3 has 15 amino acids. The germline V gene has CDR1 LNHDA and CDR2 SQIVND (reference sequence). Trimming removed 2 bases at V and 0 bases at J, with 9 bases between. The CDR3 sequence: CASSIRGDSTDTQYF. CDR3 bases: TGTGCCAGTAGTATAAGGGGGGACAGCACAGATACGCAGTATTTT.

V and J are TRBV5-1 and TRBJ2-7; either TRBD1 or TRBD2 may supply D (5 bases each). Germline lookup yields CDR1 SGHRS and CDR2 YFSETQ. CDR3 size: 16 residues. Trimming shortened V by 0 bases and J by 6 bases, and 19 bases separated the two germline ends. CDR3 loop: CASSLEPPRERGEQYF. The CDR3 DNA follows: TGCGCCAGCAGCTTGGAGCCCCCGAGGGAGAGGGGCGAGCAGTACTTC.

This rearrangement joins TRBV6-1 to TRBJ1-2, with TRBD1 identical over 7 bases. The V and J ends lost 7 bases and 4 bases, in that order; junction bases with no gene match: 6. CDR3 length: 13 residues. From germline, CDR1 is MNHNS and CDR2 SASEGT. The CDR3 nucleotides read TGTGCCAGCACTCCAGGGGGAGTCTATGGCTACACCTTC. It encodes CASTPGGVYGYTF.

This chain joins TRBV5-1 and TRBJ1-2; a weak D match, TRBD1 (6 bases). Germline V gives CDR1 SGHRS, CDR2 YFSETQ. The CDR3 length is 16 residues. V lost 3 bases, J lost 2 bases, and 17 bases lay in between. The CDR3 DNA is TGCGCCAGCAGCTCAGCCTCTAACAGGGTAAACTATGGCTACACCTTC. This gives the protein CASSSASNRVNYGYTF. The full variable domain, rest sourced from reference TRBV5-1 and TRBJ1-2, is KAGVTQTPRYLIKTRGQQVTLSCSPISGHRSVSWYQQTPGQGLQFLFEYFSETQRNKGNFPGRFSGRQFSNSRSEMNVSTLELGDSALYLCASSSASNRVNYGYTFGSGTRLTVV.

This sequence joins TRBV28 and TRBJ1-5, with D tentatively TRBD1 (5 bases). CDR1 MDHEN and CDR2 SYDVKM come from the germline V gene. The length of the CDR3 is 13 residues. Trimming removed 4 bases at V and 5 bases at J, with 9 bases between. The CDR3 bases are TGTGCCAGCAGTTCCGGGACGGATCAGCCCCAGCATTTT. Protein sequence: CASSSGTDQPQHF.

V is TRBV6-6 and J is TRBJ2-5; D is unresolved. The DNA end favors TRBJ2-7, so the J call may be wrong. Germline lookup yields CDR1 MNHNY and CDR2 SVGAGI (reference sequence). The CDR3 length is 12 residues. CDR3 sequence: CASSWASYEQYF. CDR3 in DNA: TGTGCCAGCAGTTGGGCCTCCTACGAGCAGTACTTC.

V is TRBV5-1 and J is TRBJ1-1, with TRBD1 matching over 11 bases. Trimming took 1 base from V and 4 from J; bases not matched to a gene: 12. This CDR3 spans 18 amino acids. Germline CDR1 and CDR2: SGHRS and YFSETQ. CDR3 sequence (DNA): TGCGCCAGCAGCTTGACCGGGACAGGGGGGTATGAGGTCACTGAAGCTTTCTTT. This encodes CASSLTGTGGYEVTEAFF.

The chain joins TRBV27 to TRBJ1-6; no firm D call. This CDR3 has 14 amino acids. Trimming removed 10 bases from V and 8 bases from J, with 18 bases in between. Per the germline V gene, CDR1 is MNHEY and CDR2 is SMNVEV (reference sequence). The CDR3, as DNA: TGTGCCACCAGGAAGGGTGGGGTTTATTCACCCCTCCACTTT. Translated, it gives CATRKGGVYSPLHF.

The V and J genes are TRBV5-1 and TRBJ1-1; 7 bases line up with TRBD1. Per the germline V gene, CDR1 is SGHRS and CDR2 is YFSETQ. With V trimmed by 0 bases and J by 7 bases, 3 bases remained unmatched. The CDR3 totals 13 residues. The CDR3 sequence: CASSLATGSEAFF. CDR3 in DNA: TGCGCCAGCAGCTTGGCGACAGGGAGTGAAGCTTTCTTT.

This clone was seen a single time. The chain joins TRBV11-1 to TRBJ1-1, with D possibly TRBD1 on 5 matching bases. The germline V gene has CDR1 SGHAT and CDR2 FQDESV (reference sequence). V lost 3 bases and J lost 0, with 8 bases in between. The CDR3 is made up of 14 amino acids. CDR3 nucleotides: TGTGCCAGCAGCTTCAGGGCTATGAACACTGAAGCTTTCTTT. Translation: CASSFRAMNTEAFF. The whole variable domain, filled in from reference TRBV11-1 and TRBJ1-1, reads EAEVAQSPRYKITEKSQAVAFWCDPISGHATLYWYRQILGQGPELLVQFQDESVVDDSQLPKDRFSAERLKGVDSTLKIQPAELGDSAMYLCASSFRAMNTEAFFGQGTRLTVV.

The chain has TRBV10-3 and TRBJ2-2, with TRBD1 identical over 10 bases. V was pared by 6 bases and J by 1 base, with 2 bases of the junction left unmatched. This CDR3 is built from 15 residues. In germline, CDR1 is ENHRY, CDR2 SYGVKD. This CDR3 reads CAIRGQGKNTGELFF. CDR3 DNA: TGTGCCATCAGGGGACAGGGGAAGAACACCGGGGAGCTGTTTTTT.

The chain recombines TRBV6-5 with TRBJ1-2; 9 bases agree with TRBD1. CDR3 length equals 14 residues. The trim removed 6 bases at V and 5 bases at J, leaving 7 bases unmatched. CDR1 and CDR2 from the germline V gene are MNHEY and SVGAGI. The CDR3 region is CASSQDRGRYGYTF. The CDR3 DNA is TGTGCCAGCAGCCAGGACAGGGGAAGGTATGGCTACACCTTC.

A single count supports this clone. The V and J genes are TRBV13 and TRBJ1-2; D is perhaps TRBD1 (5 bases). V dropped 2 bases and J dropped 8 bases, with 12 bases sitting between them. CDR3 length equals 13 residues. The germline CDR1 and CDR2 sequences are PRHDT and FYEKMQ (reference sequence). This CDR3 is CASSLFGGRGYTF. CDR3 DNA sequence: TGTGCCAGCAGCTTATTCGGGGGTAGGGGCTACACCTTC.

This chain uses TRBV7-2 with TRBJ2-2; maybe TRBD1 (7 bases). CDR1 SGHTA and CDR2 FQGNSA come from the germline V gene. The CDR3 has 14 amino acids. V shed 2 bases and J shed 6 bases, with 10 bases lying between them. CDR3 region: CASSLLRGAGELFF. In DNA, the CDR3 is TGTGCCAGCAGCTTACTCAGGGGGGCCGGGGAGCTGTTTTTT.

The CDR3 DNA reads as TGCGCCAGCAGCTTGGATGGGGGACAGGGGCCCTATGGCTACACCTTC. Encoded protein: CASSLDGGQGPYGYTF. This chain uses TRBV5-1 with TRBJ1-2; 10 bases map to TRBD1. The CDR3 extends over 16 amino acids. Trimming took 0 bases from V and 4 from J; bases not matched to a gene: 6. Looked up from germline, CDR1 is SGHRS and CDR2 is YFSETQ.

The rearrangement joins TRBV5-1 to TRBJ2-3, with 7 nucleotides matching TRBD1. Germline assignment: CDR1 SGHRS and CDR2 YFSETQ. V lost 1 base to trimming and J lost 5 bases; unmatched junction nucleotides: 7. The CDR3 loop spans 15 amino acids. CDR3 sequence (DNA): TGCGCCAGCAGCTTGTGGCAGGGGGTCGTAGATACGCAGTATTTT. Amino acids: CASSLWQGVVDTQYF.

The rearrangement uses TRBV27 and TRBJ2-1; 7 bases align to TRBD2. The germline CDR1 and CDR2 sequences are MNHEY and SMNVEV (reference sequence). V shed 6 bases, J shed 5 bases, and the junction held 10 bases outside the gene matches. This CDR3 has 15 amino acids. CDR3 loop: CASRFGGGSHNEQFF. CDR3 sequence (DNA): TGTGCCAGCAGGTTTGGGGGGGGGAGCCACAATGAGCAGTTCTTC.

This CDR3 is CASSLSGSGTDTQYF. The CDR3, as DNA: TGCGCCAGCAGCCTCTCGGGGAGCGGGACAGATACGCAGTATTTT. The chain is built from TRBV5-1 and TRBJ2-3; the D gene is possibly TRBD2 (6 bases). Per germline, CDR1 SGHRS and CDR2 YFSETQ. V was clipped by 4 bases and J by 3 bases, with 15 bases between them. CDR3 length equals 15 residues. Together with reference TRBV5-1 and TRBJ2-3, the CDR3 gives the full variable domain: KAGVTQTPRYLIKTRGQQVTLSCSPISGHRSVSWYQQTPGQGLQFLFEYFSETQRNKGNFPGRFSGRQFSNSRSEMNVSTLELGDSALYLCASSLSGSGTDTQYFGPGTRLTVL.

This chain uses TRBV19 with TRBJ1-5, with D perhaps matching TRBD1 (6 bases). The CDR3 runs to 13 residues. From germline, CDR1 is LNHDA and CDR2 SQIVND (reference sequence). V was shortened by 5 bases and J by 7 bases, with 12 bases between the two germline ends. The CDR3: CASSLQGRQPQHF. The CDR3 DNA reads as TGTGCCAGTAGTTTACAGGGTAGGCAGCCCCAGCATTTT.

CDR3 nucleotide sequence: TGCGCCAGCAGGTTCTCGGACAGCAGGGGCTACACCTTC. Protein product: CASRFSDSRGYTF. This rearrangement joins TRBV5-1 to TRBJ1-2, with D possibly matching TRBD1 (6 bases). This CDR3 has 13 amino acids. Germline loops: CDR1 SGHRS, CDR2 YFSETQ. V was clipped by 5 bases and J by 8 bases, with 16 bases between them.

The rearrangement uses TRBV5-1 and TRBJ1-3, with a possible D match to TRBD1 (6 bases). V shed 4 bases and J shed 1 base, with 9 bases lying between them. Germline V CDR1 and CDR2: SGHRS, YFSETQ. This CDR3 contains 14 residues. This CDR3 is CASSADRSGNTIYF. In DNA, the CDR3 is TGCGCCAGCAGCGCCGACAGGTCTGGAAACACCATATATTTT.

The chain employs TRBV2 and TRBJ2-3, with D maybe TRBD2 (6 bases). Per germline, CDR1 SNHLY and CDR2 FYNNEI. V dropped 5 bases and J dropped 2 bases, with 14 bases sitting between them. This CDR3 has 15 amino acids. The CDR3 region has the DNA TGTGCCAGCAGTTTTAGCGGAATTTACACAGATACGCAGTATTTT. Translated: CASSFSGIYTDTQYF.

V is TRBV7-2 and J is TRBJ1-1, with 9 positions matching TRBD1. The V gene's germline CDR1 is SGHTA and CDR2 FQGNSA. V lost 5 bases to trimming and J lost 4 bases; unmatched junction nucleotides: 8. The CDR3 has 15 residues. DNA of the CDR3: TGTGCCAGCAGCCCACAGGGGGCGCGGAGCACTGAAGCTTTCTTT. This sequence encodes CASSPQGARSTEAFF.

The genes are TRBV9 and TRBJ2-6; perhaps TRBD1 as D (6 bases). The ends were cut back, 3 bases at V and 0 bases at J, with 16 bases in the middle. The CDR3 sequence is 18 residues long. Germline CDR1 and CDR2: SGDLS and YYNGEE. The CDR3 loop is CASSASGTLNSGANVLTF. The DNA for the CDR3 is TGTGCCAGCAGCGCGTCCGGGACACTAAACTCTGGGGCCAACGTCCTGACTTTC.

The V and J genes are TRBV5-1 and TRBJ1-2; 8 bases map to TRBD1. CDR3 length: 13 amino acids. V lost 3 bases to trimming and J lost 5 bases; unmatched junction nucleotides: 3. Germline V gene data show CDR1 as SGHRS and CDR2 as YFSETQ. CDR3 in amino acids: CASSSTGAYGYTF. The CDR3 DNA follows: TGCGCCAGCAGCTCGACAGGGGCATATGGCTACACCTTC.

Only one count was recorded for this clone. The chain uses TRBV6-1 and TRBJ2-7, with a weak D call TRBD2 (5 bases). V lost 4 bases and J 2 bases, leaving 9 bases between the germline ends. This CDR3 has 13 residues. Germline values: CDR1 MNHNS, CDR2 SASEGT. The CDR3 region is CASSVPGTYEQYF. The CDR3 DNA follows: TGTGCCAGCAGTGTCCCCGGGACCTACGAGCAGTACTTC.

The V and J genes are TRBV11-3 and TRBJ2-1; 10 positions agree with TRBD1. Unmatched junction bases numbered 1, after V lost 1 base and J lost 4 bases. CDR3 length: 15 amino acids. Germline V gene sequence: CDR1 SGHNT, CDR2 YENEEA. CDR3 sequence: CASSLGQGAYNEQFF. DNA of the CDR3: TGTGCCAGCAGCTTAGGACAGGGGGCGTACAATGAGCAGTTCTTC.

V usage is TRBV7-2 and J usage is TRBJ2-1; D is unclear. Germline V CDR1 and CDR2: SGHTA, FQGNSA. Trimming shortened V by 0 bases and J by 4 bases, and 4 bases separated the two germline ends. This CDR3 has 13 amino acids. The CDR3 loop reads CASSLARYNEQFF. CDR3 DNA: TGTGCCAGCAGCTTAGCGAGATACAATGAGCAGTTCTTC.

V and J are TRBV19 and TRBJ1-5; no firm D call. CDR1 and CDR2 from the germline V gene are LNHDA and SQIVND (reference sequence). This CDR3 is built from 14 residues. V was cut by 3 bases and J by 6 bases, with 12 bases left in between. CDR3: CASSILSWSQPQHF. The CDR3 coding sequence is TGTGCCAGTAGTATTCTGAGTTGGAGTCAGCCCCAGCATTTT.

This rearrangement joins TRBV5-1 to TRBJ2-3; 9 bases line up with TRBD2. The CDR3 consists of 14 residues. Trimming removed 6 bases from V and 0 bases from J; junction bases left unmatched: 2. The germline gives CDR1 SGHRS, CDR2 YFSETQ. CDR3 DNA sequence: TGCGCCAGCACTAGCGGGATAAGCACAGATACGCAGTATTTT. Translating it yields CASTSGISTDTQYF.